Listed here are 23 T cell receptor beta chains from one sample, sequenced in a study of blood T cell repertoires in COVID-19. TCRdb's table, derived via immunoSEQ multiplex PCR, lists solely in-frame clones and lacks some. Of 100,000 or so clones in the sample, roughly four fifths are singletons; the top ten hold roughly 15%. Sequencing was carried out using peripheral blood. The source is a woman older than 75 with acute or convalescent COVID-19.

This clone was recorded only once. The rearrangement links TRBV7-2 to TRBJ1-5; no clear D gene. The V and J ends lost 2 bases and 3 bases respectively, with 11 bases between them. The CDR3 covers 15 residues. Germline V lookup: CDR1 SGHTA, CDR2 FQGNSA. The CDR3 spells CASSLTRGYNQPQHF. Written as DNA, the CDR3 is TGTGCCAGCAGCTTAACTCGCGGGTACAATCAGCCCCAGCATTTT.

V and J are TRBV28 and TRBJ1-1; D not certain. The CDR3 spans 12 residues. Trimming pared 3 bases from V and 6 bases from J, leaving 8 bases between. In germline, CDR1 is MDHEN, CDR2 SYDVKM. CDR3 in DNA: TGTGCCAGCAGTTTTTCTGTATCTGAAGCTTTCTTT. It codes for CASSFSVSEAFF.

The V call is TRBV6-5, the J call TRBJ1-1; D remains ambiguous. The V gene's germline CDR1 is MNHEY and CDR2 SVGAGI. CDR3 size: 12 residues. V was shortened by 7 bases and J by 5 bases, with 11 bases between the two germline ends. CDR3 sequence: CASIPGLTEAFF. As DNA, the CDR3 is TGTGCCAGCATCCCTGGACTTACTGAAGCTTTCTTT.

The V gene is TRBV18, the J gene TRBJ2-1; a weak D match, TRBD1 (5 bases). V shed 0 bases and J shed 8 bases, with 5 bases lying between them. CDR1 is KGHSH, CDR2 LQKENI, per germline. This CDR3 is 12 amino acids long. CDR3 sequence: CASSPPGDEQFF. CDR3 DNA: TGTGCCAGCTCACCACCAGGGGATGAGCAGTTCTTC.

The genes are TRBV5-6 and TRBJ1-5, with D hard to call. This CDR3 is 14 amino acids long. V lost 0 bases and J 5 bases, leaving 9 bases between the germline ends. CDR1 is SGHDT, CDR2 YYEEEE, per germline. The CDR3 loop reads CASSLGVGHQPQHF. For the CDR3, the DNA is TGTGCCAGCAGCTTGGGGGTGGGCCATCAGCCCCAGCATTTT.

CDR3 region: CASSRKGRRINNEQFF. In DNA form, the CDR3 reads TGTGCCAGCAGCCGCAAAGGACGGAGGATTAACAATGAGCAGTTCTTC. This rearrangement joins TRBV7-2 to TRBJ2-1, with D possibly TRBD2 on 5 matching bases. Trimming took off 5 bases at V and 5 bases at J, with 19 bases between the two ends. In germline, CDR1 is SGHTA, CDR2 FQGNSA. This CDR3 comprises 16 residues.

V and J are TRBV24-1 and TRBJ2-4; tentatively, D is TRBD1 (6 bases). Per the germline V gene, CDR1 is KGHDR and CDR2 is SFDVKD. V lost 9 bases to trimming and J lost 7 bases, with 15 bases between them. The CDR3 is 13 residues long. The CDR3 sequence: CATENYRENIQYF. CDR3 nucleotide sequence: TGTGCCACCGAGAATTACAGGGAGAACATTCAGTACTTC.

The chain couples TRBV2 to TRBJ2-1; maybe TRBD1 (6 bases). The CDR3 sequence is 13 residues long. Trimming took off 7 bases at V and 4 bases at J, with 11 bases between the two ends. From germline, CDR1 is SNHLY and CDR2 FYNNEI. The CDR3 DNA reads as TGTGCCAGCAACGAGGGACAATACAATGAGCAGTTCTTC. Its translation is CASNEGQYNEQFF.

The chain employs TRBV7-2 and TRBJ1-2, with 7 bases matching TRBD1. The CDR3 runs 15 residues. The junction had 7 bases not matched to a gene; V was cut back by 5 bases and J by 1 base. Germline assignment: CDR1 SGHTA and CDR2 FQGNSA. The CDR3 DNA is TGTGCCAGCAGCCCAAGCCGACAGGGTAACTATGGCTACACCTTC. Translated: CASSPSRQGNYGYTF. The entire variable domain, with the rest obtained from reference TRBV7-2 and TRBJ1-2, is as follows: GAGVSQSPSNKVTEKGKDVELRCDPISGHTALYWYRQSLGQGLEFLIYFQGNSAPDKSGLPSDRFSAERTGGSVSTLTIQRTQQEDSAVYLCASSPSRQGNYGYTFGSGTRLTVV.

CDR3 region: CAWSVGLNEKLFF. Written as DNA, the CDR3 is TGTGCCTGGAGTGTGGGCCTTAATGAAAAACTGTTTTTT. The rearrangement links TRBV30 to TRBJ1-4; D gene unclear. CDR1 GTSNPN and CDR2 SVGIG come from the germline V gene (reference sequence). The CDR3 contains 13 residues. Trimming took off 0 bases at V and 4 bases at J, with 6 bases between the two ends.

This chain joins TRBV7-2 and TRBJ2-5; D is ambiguous. The CDR3 is 13 residues long. Germline CDR1 reads SGHTA; CDR2 reads FQGNSA. V was cut by 1 base and J by 7 bases, with 10 bases left in between. The CDR3 protein is CASSLEIRGTQYF. The CDR3 DNA reads TGTGCCAGCAGCTTAGAAATACGAGGGACCCAGTACTTC.

V usage is TRBV6-6 and J usage is TRBJ2-7; D call uncertain. The CDR3 runs 15 residues. Germline assignment: CDR1 MNHNY and CDR2 SVGAGI (reference sequence). V was clipped by 0 bases and J by 3 bases, with 12 bases between them. The CDR3 loop reads CASSYSSARLYEQYV. In nucleotides, the CDR3 is TGTGCCAGCAGTTACTCGTCAGCGCGACTCTACGAGCAGTACGTC.

The chain couples TRBV5-6 to TRBJ2-5, with 10 bases aligning to TRBD2. The CDR3 is made up of 16 amino acids. V lost 4 bases and J lost 5; bases outside the gene matches: 11. Germline V gene lookup returns CDR1 SGHDT and CDR2 YYEEEE. CDR3 in amino acids: CASSRRGTSAGETQYF. In DNA, the CDR3 is TGTGCCAGCAGCAGGAGGGGGACTAGCGCAGGGGAGACCCAGTACTTC.

J is TRBJ2-3 and V is TRBV19; D is unresolved. The CDR3 is made up of 13 amino acids. Germline V gene data show CDR1 as LNHDA and CDR2 as SQIVND (reference sequence). Trimming cost V 7 bases and J 2 bases, with 10 bases left between them. The CDR3 region is CASTVPNTDTQYF. The CDR3, as DNA: TGTGCCAGTACGGTGCCTAACACAGATACGCAGTATTTT. Drawing the rest from reference TRBV19 and TRBJ2-3, the complete variable domain is DGGITQSPKYLFRKEGQNVTLSCEQNLNHDAMYWYRQDPGQGLRLIYYSQIVNDFQKGDIAEGYSVSREKKESFPLTVTSAQKNPTAFYLCASTVPNTDTQYFGPGTRLTVL.

The DNA for the CDR3 is TGCGCCAGCAGCTTGGGAGCGGGACCCTACAATGAGCAGTTCTTC. It translates to CASSLGAGPYNEQFF. This chain links TRBV5-1 with TRBJ2-1; TRBD2 agrees at 7 bases. Germline trimming cut 0 bases from V and 2 bases from J; bases unmatched to any gene: 2. CDR3 length equals 15 residues. Germline V gene lookup returns CDR1 SGHRS and CDR2 YFSETQ.

The V gene is TRBV6-5, the J gene TRBJ1-6, with no clear D. Deletions cut 5 bases from V and 5 bases from J, with 7 bases between. Germline CDR1 reads MNHEY; CDR2 reads SVGAGI. This CDR3 contains 13 residues. The CDR3 sequence: CASSREDNSPLHF. DNA of the CDR3: TGTGCCAGCAGTCGAGAGGATAATTCACCCCTCCACTTT.

The chain is built from TRBV10-3 and TRBJ2-7; 8 nucleotides align to TRBD1. Germline V gene data show CDR1 as ENHRY and CDR2 as SYGVKD. This CDR3 has 14 residues. Trimming at V came to 4 bases and at J to 5 bases, leaving 7 bases not matched to a gene. The CDR3 sequence is CAISGTGKVNEQYV. CDR3 coding DNA: TGTGCCATCAGTGGGACAGGGAAGGTCAACGAGCAGTACGTC.

The genes are TRBV6-5 and TRBJ2-3, with D perhaps TRBD2 (6 bases). The CDR3 is made up of 14 amino acids. Trimming removed 6 bases at V and 6 bases at J, with 16 bases between. CDR1 is MNHEY, CDR2 SVGAGI, per germline. CDR3 sequence: CASRPLALRDTQYF. The CDR3 coding sequence is TGTGCCAGCAGGCCCCTAGCGTTGAGGGATACGCAGTATTTT.

This clone was observed a single time. The chain is built from TRBV5-1 and TRBJ2-7, with 15 bases that match TRBD2. Germline V gene sequence: CDR1 SGHRS, CDR2 YFSETQ. The J segment lost 3 bases and the V segment lost 2 bases, leaving 6 bases of the junction unmatched. The CDR3 extends over 17 amino acids. CDR3 region: CASSFRTSGRADYEQYF. The DNA for the CDR3 is TGCGCCAGCAGCTTTCGGACTAGCGGGAGGGCCGACTACGAGCAGTACTTC. The full variable domain, in which reference TRBV5-1 and TRBJ2-7 provide the parts outside the CDR3, is KAGVTQTPRYLIKTRGQQVTLSCSPISGHRSVSWYQQTPGQGLQFLFEYFSETQRNKGNFPGRFSGRQFSNSRSEMNVSTLELGDSALYLCASSFRTSGRADYEQYFGPGTRLTVT.

The chain combines TRBV24-1 with TRBJ2-2; a weak D match, TRBD1 (5 bases). This CDR3 has 15 amino acids. Trimming took 3 bases from V and 4 from J, leaving 11 bases between them. Germline V CDR1 and CDR2: KGHDR, SFDVKD. The CDR3 nucleotides read TGTGCCACCAGTGATGCAGGGTTTGCCACCGGGGAGCTGTTTTTT. Translation gives CATSDAGFATGELFF.

This chain links TRBV7-2 with TRBJ1-1; no definite D call. The CDR3 contains 13 residues. The V end lost 6 bases, the J end lost 1 base, and 9 bases lay between the germline ends. Per the germline V gene, CDR1 is SGHTA and CDR2 is FQGNSA. Here the CDR3 DNA reads TGTGCCAGCAGTCCTCAGGAGAACACTGAAGCTTTCTTT. Protein product: CASSPQENTEAFF.

The chain couples TRBV19 to TRBJ1-5; TRBD1 aligns across 9 bases. Germline CDR1 and CDR2: LNHDA and SQIVND (reference sequence). CDR3 length: 16 amino acids. The trim removed 6 bases at V and 5 bases at J, leaving 11 bases unmatched. CDR3 sequence reads: CASRAGQGMGHQPQHF. The CDR3 DNA sequence: TGTGCCAGTAGAGCGGGACAGGGCATGGGGCATCAGCCCCAGCATTTT.

J is TRBJ2-1 and V is TRBV5-8, with 7 bases matching TRBD1. CDR1 SGHTS and CDR2 YDEGEE come from the germline V gene. This CDR3 is built from 15 residues. V dropped 4 bases and J dropped 4; count of bases not matched to a gene: 8. The CDR3: CASSPPDRFYNEQFF. DNA of the CDR3: TGTGCCAGCAGCCCTCCGGACAGGTTTTACAATGAGCAGTTCTTC.